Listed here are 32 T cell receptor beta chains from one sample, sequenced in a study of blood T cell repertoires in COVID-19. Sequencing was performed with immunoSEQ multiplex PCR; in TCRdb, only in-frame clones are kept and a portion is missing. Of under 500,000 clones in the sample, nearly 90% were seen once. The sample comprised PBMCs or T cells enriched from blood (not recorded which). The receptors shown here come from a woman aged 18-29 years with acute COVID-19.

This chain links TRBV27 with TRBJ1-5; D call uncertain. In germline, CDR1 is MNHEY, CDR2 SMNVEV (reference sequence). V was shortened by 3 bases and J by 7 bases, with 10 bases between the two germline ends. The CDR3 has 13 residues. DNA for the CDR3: TGTGCCAGCAGTTTTTCAGCGGGCCAGCCCCAGCATTTT. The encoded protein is CASSFSAGQPQHF.

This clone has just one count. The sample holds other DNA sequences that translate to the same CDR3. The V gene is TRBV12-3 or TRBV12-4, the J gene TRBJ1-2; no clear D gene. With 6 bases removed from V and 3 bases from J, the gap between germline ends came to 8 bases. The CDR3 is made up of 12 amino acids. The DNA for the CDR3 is TGTGCCAGCAGCCCTGGAGACTATGGCTACACCTTC. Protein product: CASSPGDYGYTF.

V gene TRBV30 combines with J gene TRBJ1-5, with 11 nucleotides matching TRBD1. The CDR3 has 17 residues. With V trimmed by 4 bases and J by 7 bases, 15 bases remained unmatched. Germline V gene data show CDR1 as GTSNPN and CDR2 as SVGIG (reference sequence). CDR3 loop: CAWTSSRTGGSGQPQHF. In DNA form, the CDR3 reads TGTGCCTGGACCTCCTCGCGGACAGGGGGCTCGGGACAGCCCCAGCATTTT.

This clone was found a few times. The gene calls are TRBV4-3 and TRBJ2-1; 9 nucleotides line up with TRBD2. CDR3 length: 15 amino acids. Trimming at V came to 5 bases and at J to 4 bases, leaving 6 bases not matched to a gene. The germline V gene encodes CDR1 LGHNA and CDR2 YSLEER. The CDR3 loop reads CASSSRLAEYNEQFF. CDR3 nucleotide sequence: TGCGCCAGCAGCTCCCGACTAGCGGAATACAATGAGCAGTTCTTC.

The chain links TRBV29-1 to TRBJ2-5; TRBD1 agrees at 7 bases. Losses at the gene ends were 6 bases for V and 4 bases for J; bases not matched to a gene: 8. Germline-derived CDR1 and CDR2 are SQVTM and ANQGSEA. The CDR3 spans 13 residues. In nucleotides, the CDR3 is TGCAGCGTCCTCGGGACAGAGGGAGAGACCCAGTACTTC. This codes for CSVLGTEGETQYF.

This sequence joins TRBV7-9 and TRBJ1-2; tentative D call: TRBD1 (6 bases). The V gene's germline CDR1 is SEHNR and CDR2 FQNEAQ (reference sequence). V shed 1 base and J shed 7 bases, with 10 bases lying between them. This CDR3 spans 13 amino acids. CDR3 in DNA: TGTGCCAGCAGCTTAGGTCGGGACATTGGCTACACCTTC. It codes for CASSLGRDIGYTF.

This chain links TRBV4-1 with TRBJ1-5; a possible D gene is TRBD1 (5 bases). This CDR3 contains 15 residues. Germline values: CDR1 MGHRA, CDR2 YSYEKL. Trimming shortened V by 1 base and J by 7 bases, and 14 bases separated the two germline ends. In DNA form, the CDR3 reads TGCGCCAGCAGCCAAGGGGCAGGGAAAGGCCAGCCCCAGCATTTT. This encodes CASSQGAGKGQPQHF.

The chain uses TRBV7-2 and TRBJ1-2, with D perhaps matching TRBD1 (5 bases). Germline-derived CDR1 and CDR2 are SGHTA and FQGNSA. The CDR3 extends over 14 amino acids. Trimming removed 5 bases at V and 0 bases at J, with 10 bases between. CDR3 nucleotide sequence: TGTGCCAGCAGCATAACACAGGCTAACTATGGCTACACCTTC. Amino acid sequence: CASSITQANYGYTF.

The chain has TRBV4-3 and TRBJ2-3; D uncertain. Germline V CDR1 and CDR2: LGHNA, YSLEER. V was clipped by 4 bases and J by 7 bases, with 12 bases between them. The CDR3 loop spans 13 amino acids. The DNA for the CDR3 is TGCGCCAGCAGCCTGGAGAGGCTAAATACGCAGTATTTT. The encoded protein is CASSLERLNTQYF.

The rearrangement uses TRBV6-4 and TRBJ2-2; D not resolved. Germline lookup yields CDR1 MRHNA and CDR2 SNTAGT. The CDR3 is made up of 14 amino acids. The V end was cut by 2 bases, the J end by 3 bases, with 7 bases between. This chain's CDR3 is CASSDGPDTGELFF. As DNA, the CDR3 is TGTGCCAGCAGTGACGGTCCAGACACCGGGGAGCTGTTTTTT.

The CDR3 nucleotides read TGTGCCATCACCGAACTAGCGAATAGCAATGAGCAGTTCTTC. Its translation: CAITELANSNEQFF. The chain has TRBV10-3 and TRBJ2-1; 7 bases are shared with TRBD2. This CDR3 spans 14 amino acids. The germline gives CDR1 ENHRY, CDR2 SYGVKD. The junction had 9 bases not matched to a gene; V was cut back by 7 bases and J by 6 bases.

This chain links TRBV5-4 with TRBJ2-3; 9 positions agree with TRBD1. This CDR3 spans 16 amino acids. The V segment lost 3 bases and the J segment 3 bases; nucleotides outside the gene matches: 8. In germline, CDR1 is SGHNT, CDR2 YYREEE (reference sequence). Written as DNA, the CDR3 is TGTGCCAGCAGCTCGTATCCGGGACAGGGAACAGATACGCAGTATTTT. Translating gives CASSSYPGQGTDTQYF.

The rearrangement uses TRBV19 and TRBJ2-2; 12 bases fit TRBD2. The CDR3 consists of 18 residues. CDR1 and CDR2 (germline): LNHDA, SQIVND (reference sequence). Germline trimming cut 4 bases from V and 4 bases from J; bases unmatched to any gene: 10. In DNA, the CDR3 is TGTGCCAGTAGTACCAGCCCCTGGACTAGCGGGGTCACCGGGGAGCTGTTTTTT. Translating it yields CASSTSPWTSGVTGELFF.

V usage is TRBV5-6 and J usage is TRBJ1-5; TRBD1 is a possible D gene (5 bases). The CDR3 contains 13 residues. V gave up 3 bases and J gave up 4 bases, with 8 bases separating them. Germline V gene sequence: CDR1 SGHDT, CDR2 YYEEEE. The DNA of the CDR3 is TGTGCCAGCAGCTCCCAGGGAAATCAGCCCCAGCATTTT. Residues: CASSSQGNQPQHF. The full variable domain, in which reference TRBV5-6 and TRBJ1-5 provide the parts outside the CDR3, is DAGVTQSPTHLIKTRGQQVTLRCSPKSGHDTVSWYQQALGQGPQFIFQYYEEEERQRGNFPDRFSGHQFPNYSSELNVNALLLGDSALYLCASSSQGNQPQHFGDGTRLSIL.

CDR3 coding DNA: TGTGCCAGCAGCCCGACAGGGACCTACAATGAGCAGTTCTTC. It translates to CASSPTGTYNEQFF. The rearrangement uses TRBV9 and TRBJ2-1, with TRBD1 matching over 7 bases. The CDR3 sequence is 14 residues long. V gave up 4 bases and J gave up 2 bases; unmatched junction bases: 3. Germline values: CDR1 SGDLS, CDR2 YYNGEE.

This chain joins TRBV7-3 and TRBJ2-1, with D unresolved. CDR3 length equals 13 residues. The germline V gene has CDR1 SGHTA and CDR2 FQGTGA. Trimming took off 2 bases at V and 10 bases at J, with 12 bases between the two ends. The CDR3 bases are TGTGCCAGCAGCTTAGACCAGCGAAGGGAGCAGTTCTTC. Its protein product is CASSLDQRREQFF.

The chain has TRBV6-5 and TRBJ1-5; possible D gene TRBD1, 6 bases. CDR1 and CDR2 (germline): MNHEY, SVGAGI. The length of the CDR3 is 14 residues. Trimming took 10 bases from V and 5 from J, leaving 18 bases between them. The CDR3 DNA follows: TGTGCCACCGAGGGGGGGGGCGAATATCAGCCCCAGCATTTT. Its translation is CATEGGGEYQPQHF.

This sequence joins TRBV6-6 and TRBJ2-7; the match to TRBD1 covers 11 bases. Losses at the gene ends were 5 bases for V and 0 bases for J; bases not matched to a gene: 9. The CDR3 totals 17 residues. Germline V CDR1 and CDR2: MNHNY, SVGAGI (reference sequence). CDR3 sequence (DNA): TGTGCCAGCAGTCCCCGGGGGACAGGGGGGAACTCCTACGAGCAGTACTTC. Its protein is CASSPRGTGGNSYEQYF.

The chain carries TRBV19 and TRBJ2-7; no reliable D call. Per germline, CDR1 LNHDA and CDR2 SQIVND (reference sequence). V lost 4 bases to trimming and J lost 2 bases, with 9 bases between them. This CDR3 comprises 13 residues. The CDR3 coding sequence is TGTGCCAGTAGTAGCAGGAACCCCTACGAGCAGTACTTC. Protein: CASSSRNPYEQYF.

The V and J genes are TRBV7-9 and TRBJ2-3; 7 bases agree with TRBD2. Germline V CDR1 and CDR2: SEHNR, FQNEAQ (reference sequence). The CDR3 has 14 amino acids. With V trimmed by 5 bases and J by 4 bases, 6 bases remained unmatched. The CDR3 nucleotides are TGTGCCAGCAGCCTCAGCGGGAACTCAGATACGCAGTATTTT. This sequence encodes CASSLSGNSDTQYF.

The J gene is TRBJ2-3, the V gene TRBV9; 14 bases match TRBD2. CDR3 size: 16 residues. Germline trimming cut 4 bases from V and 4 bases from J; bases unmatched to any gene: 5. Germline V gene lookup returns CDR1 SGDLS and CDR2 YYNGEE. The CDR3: CASSIRLAGGPDTQYF. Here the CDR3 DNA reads TGTGCCAGCAGCATTCGACTAGCGGGGGGGCCAGATACGCAGTATTTT.

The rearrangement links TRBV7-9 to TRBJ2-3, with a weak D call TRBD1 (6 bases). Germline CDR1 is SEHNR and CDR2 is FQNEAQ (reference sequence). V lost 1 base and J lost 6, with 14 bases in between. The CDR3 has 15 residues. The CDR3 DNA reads TGTGCCAGCAGCTTAGTCTTGGCAGGGGCGGATACGCAGTATTTT. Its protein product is CASSLVLAGADTQYF.

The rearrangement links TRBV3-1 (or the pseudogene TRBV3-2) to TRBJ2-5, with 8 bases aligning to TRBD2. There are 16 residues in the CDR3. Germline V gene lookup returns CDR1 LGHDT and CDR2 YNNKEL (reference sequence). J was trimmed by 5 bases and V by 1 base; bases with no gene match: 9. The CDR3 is CASSQGCGGREETQYF. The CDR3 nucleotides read TGTGCCAGCAGCCAAGGGTGCGGGGGGCGAGAGGAGACCCAGTACTTC.

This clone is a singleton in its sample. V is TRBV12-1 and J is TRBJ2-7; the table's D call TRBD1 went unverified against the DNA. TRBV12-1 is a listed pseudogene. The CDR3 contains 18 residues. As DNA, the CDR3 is TGTGCCAGCAGCTTTGCATCGAGGGTCGACAGGGTAAGGTACGAGCAGTACTTC. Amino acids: CASSFASRVDRVRYEQYF.

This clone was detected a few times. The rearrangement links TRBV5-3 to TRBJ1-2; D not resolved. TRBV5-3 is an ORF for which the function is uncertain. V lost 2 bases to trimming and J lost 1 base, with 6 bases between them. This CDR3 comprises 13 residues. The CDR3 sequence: CARSFYLNYGYTF. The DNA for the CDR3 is TGTGCCAGAAGCTTCTACCTTAACTATGGCTACACCTTC.

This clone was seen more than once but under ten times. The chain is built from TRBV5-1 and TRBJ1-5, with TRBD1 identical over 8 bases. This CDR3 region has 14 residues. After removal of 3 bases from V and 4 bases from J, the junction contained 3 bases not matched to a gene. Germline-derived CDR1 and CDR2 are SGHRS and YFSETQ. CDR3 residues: CASSWTGWNQPQHF. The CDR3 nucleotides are TGCGCCAGCAGCTGGACAGGGTGGAATCAGCCCCAGCATTTT.

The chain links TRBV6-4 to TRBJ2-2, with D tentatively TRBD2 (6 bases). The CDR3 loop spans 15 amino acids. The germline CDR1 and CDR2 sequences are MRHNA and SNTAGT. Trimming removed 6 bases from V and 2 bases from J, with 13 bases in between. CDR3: CASSQRGDNTGELFF. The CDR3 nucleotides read TGTGCCAGCAGCCAACGCGGGGATAACACCGGGGAGCTGTTTTTT.

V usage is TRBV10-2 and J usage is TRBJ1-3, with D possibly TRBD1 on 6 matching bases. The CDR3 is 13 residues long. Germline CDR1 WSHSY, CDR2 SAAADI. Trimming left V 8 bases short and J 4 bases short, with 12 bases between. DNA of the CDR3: TGCGCCAGCGGGGGCATAGCGGGAAACACCATATATTTT. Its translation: CASGGIAGNTIYF.

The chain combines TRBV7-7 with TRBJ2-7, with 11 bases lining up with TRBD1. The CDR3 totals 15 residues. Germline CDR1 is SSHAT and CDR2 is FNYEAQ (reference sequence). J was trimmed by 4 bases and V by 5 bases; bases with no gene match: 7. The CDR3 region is CASSMGQGVPYEQYF. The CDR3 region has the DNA TGTGCCAGCAGCATGGGACAGGGGGTGCCGTACGAGCAGTACTTC.

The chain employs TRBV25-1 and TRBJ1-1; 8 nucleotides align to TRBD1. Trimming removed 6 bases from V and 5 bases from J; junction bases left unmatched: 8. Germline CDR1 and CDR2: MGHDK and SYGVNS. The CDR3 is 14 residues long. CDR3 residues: CASRIGQGGTEAFF. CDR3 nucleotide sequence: TGTGCCAGCAGAATCGGACAGGGAGGGACTGAAGCTTTCTTT.

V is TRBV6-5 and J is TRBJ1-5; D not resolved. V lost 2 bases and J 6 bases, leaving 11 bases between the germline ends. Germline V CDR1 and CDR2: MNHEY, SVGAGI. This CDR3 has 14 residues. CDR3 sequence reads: CASSYGGGGQPQHF. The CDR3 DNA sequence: TGTGCCAGCAGTTACGGAGGAGGCGGTCAGCCCCAGCATTTT.

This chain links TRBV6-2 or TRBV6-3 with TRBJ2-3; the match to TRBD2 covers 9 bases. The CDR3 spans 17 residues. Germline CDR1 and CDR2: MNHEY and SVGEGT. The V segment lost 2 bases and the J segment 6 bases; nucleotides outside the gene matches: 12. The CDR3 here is CASSYQYKRGDVDTQYF. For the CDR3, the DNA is TGTGCCAGCAGTTACCAATATAAGCGGGGGGACGTGGATACGCAGTATTTT.